This T cell receptor (beta chain) was recorded in a study of blood T cell repertoires in COVID-19. Germline values: CDR1 SEHNR, CDR2 FQNEAQ (reference sequence). The V end was cut by 11 bases, the J end by 8 bases, with 18 bases between. The CDR3 contains 13 residues. Clones were sequenced by immunoSEQ multiplex PCR, and TCRdb holds only the in-frame ones, with some missing. The table records 55,000 to 75,000 clones, about 80% of them present only once. The origin of this receptor is a man aged 80 or over with COVID-19, enrolled during active disease. The rearrangement joins TRBV7-9 to TRBJ1-4; D gene ambiguous. The material sequenced was peripheral blood. CDR3 DNA sequence: TGTGCCGTCCTGAGGGCACTGGGGGAAAAACTGTTTTTT. This sequence encodes CAVLRALGEKLFF.